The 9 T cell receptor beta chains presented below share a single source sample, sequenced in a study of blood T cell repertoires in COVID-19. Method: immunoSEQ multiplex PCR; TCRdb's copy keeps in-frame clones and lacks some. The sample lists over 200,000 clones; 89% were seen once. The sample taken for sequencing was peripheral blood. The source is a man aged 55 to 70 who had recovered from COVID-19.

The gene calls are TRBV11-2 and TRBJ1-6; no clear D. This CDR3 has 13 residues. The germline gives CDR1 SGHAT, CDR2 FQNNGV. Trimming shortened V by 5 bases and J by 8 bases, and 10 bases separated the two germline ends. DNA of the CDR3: TGTGCCAGCAGCCATGGCGGCTATTCACCCCTCCACTTT. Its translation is CASSHGGYSPLHF.

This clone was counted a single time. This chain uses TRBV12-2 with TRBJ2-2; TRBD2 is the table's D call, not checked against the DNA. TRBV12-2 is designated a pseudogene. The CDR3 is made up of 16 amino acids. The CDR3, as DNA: TGTGCAAGTCGCTTAGCGAGGACGGGAGTGGCCGGGGAGCTGTTTTTT. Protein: CASRLARTGVAGELFF.

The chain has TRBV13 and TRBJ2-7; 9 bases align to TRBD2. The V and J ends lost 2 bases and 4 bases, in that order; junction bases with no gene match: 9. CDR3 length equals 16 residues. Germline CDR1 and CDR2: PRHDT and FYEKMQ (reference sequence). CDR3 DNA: TGTGCCAGCAGCTTAAAAACGACTAGCGGATTATACGAGCAGTACTTC. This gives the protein CASSLKTTSGLYEQYF.

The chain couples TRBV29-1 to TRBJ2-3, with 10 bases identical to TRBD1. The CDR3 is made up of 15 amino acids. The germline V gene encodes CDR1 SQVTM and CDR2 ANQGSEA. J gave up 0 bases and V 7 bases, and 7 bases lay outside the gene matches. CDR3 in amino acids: CSAATGQGSTDTQYF. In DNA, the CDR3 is TGCAGCGCTGCAACGGGACAGGGGAGCACAGATACGCAGTATTTT.

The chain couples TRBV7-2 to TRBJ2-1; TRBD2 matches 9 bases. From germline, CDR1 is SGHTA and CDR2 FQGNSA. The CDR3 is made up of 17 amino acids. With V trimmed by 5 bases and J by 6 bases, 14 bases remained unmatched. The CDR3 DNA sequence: TGTGCCAGCAGCACCAGAGGGGGACTAGCCTTTGGCAATGAGCAGTTCTTC. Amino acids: CASSTRGGLAFGNEQFF.

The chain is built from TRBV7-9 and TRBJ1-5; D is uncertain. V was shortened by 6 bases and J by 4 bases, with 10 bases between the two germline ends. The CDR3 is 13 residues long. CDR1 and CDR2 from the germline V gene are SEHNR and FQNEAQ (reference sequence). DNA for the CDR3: TGTGCCAGCAGTGGCGGCAGAAATCAGCCCCAGCATTTT. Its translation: CASSGGRNQPQHF.

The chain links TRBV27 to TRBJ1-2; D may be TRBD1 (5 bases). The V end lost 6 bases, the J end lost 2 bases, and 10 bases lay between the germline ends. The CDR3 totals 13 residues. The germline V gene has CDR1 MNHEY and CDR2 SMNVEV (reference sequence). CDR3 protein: CASRAGTNYGYTF. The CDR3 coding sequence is TGTGCCAGCAGAGCGGGGACGAACTATGGCTACACCTTC.

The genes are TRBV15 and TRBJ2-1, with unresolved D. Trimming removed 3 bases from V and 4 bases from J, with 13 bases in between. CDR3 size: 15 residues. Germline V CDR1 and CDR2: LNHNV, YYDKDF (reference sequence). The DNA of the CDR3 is TGTGCCACCAGCAGGGAATACGCACTATACAATGAGCAGTTCTTC. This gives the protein CATSREYALYNEQFF.

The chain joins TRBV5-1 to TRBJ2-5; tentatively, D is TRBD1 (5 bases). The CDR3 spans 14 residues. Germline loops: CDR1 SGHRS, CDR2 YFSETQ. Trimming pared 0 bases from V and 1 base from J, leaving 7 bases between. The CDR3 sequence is CASSLVGVQETQYF. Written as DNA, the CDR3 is TGCGCCAGCAGCTTGGTAGGGGTCCAAGAGACCCAGTACTTC.